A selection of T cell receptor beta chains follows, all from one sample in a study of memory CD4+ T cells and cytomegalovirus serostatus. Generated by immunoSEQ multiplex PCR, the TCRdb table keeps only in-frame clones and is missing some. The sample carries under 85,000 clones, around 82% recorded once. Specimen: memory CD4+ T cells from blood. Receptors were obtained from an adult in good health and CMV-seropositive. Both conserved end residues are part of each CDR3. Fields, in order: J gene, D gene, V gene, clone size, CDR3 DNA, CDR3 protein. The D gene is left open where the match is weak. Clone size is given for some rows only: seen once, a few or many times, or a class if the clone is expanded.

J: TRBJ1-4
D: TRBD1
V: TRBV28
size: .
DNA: TGTGCCAGCAGTCTACCCGGGACAGCCTATGAAAAACTGTTTTTT
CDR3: CASSLPGTAYEKLFF

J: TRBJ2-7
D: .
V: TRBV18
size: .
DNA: TGTGCCAGCTCACCGAGCAGTTCCTACGAGCAGTACTTC
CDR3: CASSPSSSYEQYF

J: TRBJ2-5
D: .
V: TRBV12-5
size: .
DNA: TGTGCTAGTGGTTTAGGCGGGACTTACCAAGAGACCCAGTACTTC
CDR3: CASGLGGTYQETQYF

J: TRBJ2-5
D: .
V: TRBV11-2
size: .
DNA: TGTGCCAGCAGCTTCAAGAGTGATGAGACCCAGTACTTC
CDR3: CASSFKSDETQYF

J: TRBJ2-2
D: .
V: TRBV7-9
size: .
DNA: TGTGCCAGCAGCGCCCTAGTTCCCGGGAGGAACACCGGGGAGCTGTTTTTT
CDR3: CASSALVPGRNTGELFF

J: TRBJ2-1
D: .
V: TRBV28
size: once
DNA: TGTGCCAGCAGCTGGGACCAGGGCCTTTACAATGAGCAGTTCTTC
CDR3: CASSWDQGLYNEQFF

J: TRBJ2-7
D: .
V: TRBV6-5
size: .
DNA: TGTGCCAGCAGCCCCGGGGGTTTCTACGAGCAGTACTTC
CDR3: CASSPGGFYEQYF

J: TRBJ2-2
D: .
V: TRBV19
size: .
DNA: TGTGCCAGTAGTATTGGGACGTACTGGTCGAACACCGGGGAGCTGTTTTTT
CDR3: CASSIGTYWSNTGELFF

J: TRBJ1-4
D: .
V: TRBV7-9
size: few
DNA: TGTGCCAGCAGCTTACCATCCGGCCAGGAAAAACTGTTTTTT
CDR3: CASSLPSGQEKLFF

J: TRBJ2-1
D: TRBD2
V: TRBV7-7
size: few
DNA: TGTGCTAGCAGCTTAGCTAGCGGGATGGAACAGTTCTTC
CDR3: CASSLASGMEQFF

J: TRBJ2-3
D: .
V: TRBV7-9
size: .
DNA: TGTGCCAGCAGTACAGGGTGGGGAAGCACAGATACGCAGTATTTT
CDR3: CASSTGWGSTDTQYF

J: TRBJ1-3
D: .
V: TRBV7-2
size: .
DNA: TGTGCCAGCAGCGCGAACGGGCCTCTCTCTGGAGGGACCATATATTTT
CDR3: CASSANGPLSGGTIYF

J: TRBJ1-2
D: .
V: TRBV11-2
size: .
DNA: TGTGCCAGCAGTGCCTCATCGGGAACATATGGCTACACCTTC
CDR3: CASSASSGTYGYTF

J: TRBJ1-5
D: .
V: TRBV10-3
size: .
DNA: TGTGCCATCAGTGAGTCGGAGAATCAGCCCCAGCATTTT
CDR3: CAISESENQPQHF

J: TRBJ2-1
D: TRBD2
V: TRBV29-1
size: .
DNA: TGCAGCGTTGGTTTGACTAGCGGGAGAGGGTCCTACAATGAGCAGTTCTTC
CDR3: CSVGLTSGRGSYNEQFF

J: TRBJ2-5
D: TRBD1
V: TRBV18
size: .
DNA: TGTGCCAGCTCACCAGGGACAGGGGGCGAGACCCAGTACTTC
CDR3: CASSPGTGGETQYF

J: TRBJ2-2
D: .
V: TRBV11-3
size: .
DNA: TGTGCCAGCAGCTTATCGAGGGGGACGGGGGAGCTGTTTTTT
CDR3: CASSLSRGTGELFF

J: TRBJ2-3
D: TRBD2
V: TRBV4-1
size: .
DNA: TGCGCCAGCAGCCTAACAAAACTAGCGGGAGGGCCTGATACGCAGTATTTT
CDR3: CASSLTKLAGGPDTQYF

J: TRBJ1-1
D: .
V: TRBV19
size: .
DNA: TGTGCCAGTATCAGAGGGGAAAACACTGAAGCTTTCTTT
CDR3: CASIRGENTEAFF

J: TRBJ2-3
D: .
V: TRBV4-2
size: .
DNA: TGTGCCAGCAGCCAAGCGGAGCTGGCAGACACAGATACGCAGTATTTT
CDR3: CASSQAELADTDTQYF

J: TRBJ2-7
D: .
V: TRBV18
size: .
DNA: TGTGCCAGCTCACCACCCCGGGGGAGCCGGGATCGTGACGAGCAGTACTTC
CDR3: CASSPPRGSRDRDEQYF

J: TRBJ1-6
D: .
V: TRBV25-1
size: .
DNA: TGTGCCAGCAGCCAGGGGATGAGTTCACCCCTCCACTTT
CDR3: CASSQGMSSPLHF

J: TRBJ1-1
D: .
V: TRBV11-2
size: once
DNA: TGTGCCAGCAGCCCTGGGGGAGGGACCAAGAACACTGAAGCTTTCTTT
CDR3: CASSPGGGTKNTEAFF

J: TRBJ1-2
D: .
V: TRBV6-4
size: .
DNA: TGTGCCAGTGCCCCTGAGGGGGGGGCTGGTGGCTACACCTTC
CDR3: CASAPEGGAGGYTF

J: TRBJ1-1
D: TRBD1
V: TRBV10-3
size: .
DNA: TGTGCCATCAGTGGAGGACAGGGGAACACTGAAGCTTTCTTT
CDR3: CAISGGQGNTEAFF

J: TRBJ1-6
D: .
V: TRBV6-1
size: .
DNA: TGTGCCATAACAGGGACGGGAGGGAGTTCACCCCTCCACTTT
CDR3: CAITGTGGSSPLHF

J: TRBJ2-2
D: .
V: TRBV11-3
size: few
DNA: TGTGCCAGCAGCGACAACTCTGAGCTGTTTTTT
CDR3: CASSDNSELFF

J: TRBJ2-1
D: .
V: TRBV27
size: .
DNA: TGTGCCAGCAGTTTAGGCTTCACCCGCAATGAGCAGTTCTTC
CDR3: CASSLGFTRNEQFF

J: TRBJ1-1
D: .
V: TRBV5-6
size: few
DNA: TGTGCCAGCAGCTTGGTTATTTGGGGGACTGAAGCTTTCTTT
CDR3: CASSLVIWGTEAFF

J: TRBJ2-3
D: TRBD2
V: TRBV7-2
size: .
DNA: TGTGCCAGCAGTTCACTAGCGGGATCTTTAGATACGCAGTATTTT
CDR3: CASSSLAGSLDTQYF

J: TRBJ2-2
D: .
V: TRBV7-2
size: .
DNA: TGTGCCAGCAGCTTTAACAGGGACACCGGGGAGCTGTTTTTT
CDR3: CASSFNRDTGELFF

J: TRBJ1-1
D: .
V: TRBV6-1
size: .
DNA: TGTGCCAGCAGCGGTCTGGCCCTGGTTACTGAAGCTTTCTTT
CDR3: CASSGLALVTEAFF

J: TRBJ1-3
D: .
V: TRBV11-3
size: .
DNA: TGTGCCAGCAGCCCGGGGGGGACAGGAAACACCATATATTTT
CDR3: CASSPGGTGNTIYF

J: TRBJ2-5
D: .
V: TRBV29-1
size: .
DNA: TGCAGCGTTGTCTACGGCGGGACCCAGTACTTC
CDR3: CSVVYGGTQYF

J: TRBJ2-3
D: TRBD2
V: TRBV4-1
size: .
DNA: TGCGCCAGCAGCCCGATGACTAGCGGGGGCACAGATACGCAGTATTTT
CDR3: CASSPMTSGGTDTQYF

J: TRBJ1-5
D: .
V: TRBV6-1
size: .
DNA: TGTGCCAGCAGGGGTCCTAACGGGCAGCGTCAGCCCCAGCATTTT
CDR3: CASRGPNGQRQPQHF

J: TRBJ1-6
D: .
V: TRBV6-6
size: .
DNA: TGTGCCAGCAGGCCGGGGGCGAATTCACCCCTCCACTTT
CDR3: CASRPGANSPLHF

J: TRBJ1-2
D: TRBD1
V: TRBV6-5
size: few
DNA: TGTGCCAGCAGCGCACAGGGGGTTGGCTATGGCTACACCTTC
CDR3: CASSAQGVGYGYTF

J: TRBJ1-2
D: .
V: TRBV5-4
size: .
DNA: TGTGCCAGCAGCGCCGCGGGGCGGGGACTGAACTATGGCTACACCTTC
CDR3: CASSAAGRGLNYGYTF

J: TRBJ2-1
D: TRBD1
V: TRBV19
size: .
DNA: TGTGCCACGGGACAGGGACTTTACAATGAGCAGTTCTTC
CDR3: CATGQGLYNEQFF